Included here is one TCR beta chain sequence, with context. This clone was recorded once. Its antigen specificity is not known. No clone much larger than this one lies a single base away; base qualities are absent. This record comes from a study of blood T cell repertoires in COVID-19 (dated by TCRdb to about 2020). Regarding the study in general: The collaborator samples originated in the United States, Italy and Spain and spanned the acute and convalescent phases of COVID-19. The prospective study material was composed of cDNA or gDNA derived from T cells, B-cell-depleted T cells, or PBMCs. The dataset comprised deeply sampled blood TCRbeta repertoires from subjects exposed to, actively infected with, or recovered from COVID-19. A freely available public database, intended as a resource for researchers studying the immune response to SARS-CoV-2, is where the repertoires were released. Samples were obtained from the ongoing ImmuneRACE study (first 160 participants) and from about 1,300 subjects provided by 6 global collaborators. Sample metadata almost always included a de-identified subject ID, COVID-19 status, age in years and sex. Where HLA class I and class II types were available, the types were taken from metadata supplied by the sample provider, not from assay-based typing. The study at large found these results: The amount of clinical and demographic metadata varied by source and participant and was provided uncurated.

TCRbeta CDR3 regions were amplified from genomic DNA using the immunoSEQ Assay, a bias-controlled multiplex PCR. The paper's processing steps were these. The number of nucleated cells in each sample was estimated by amplification of reference gene primers within the assay. To quantify the absolute abundance of each unique TCRbeta CDR3 rearrangement, sequence reads were collapsed and filtered. For each sample, productive Simpson clonality was calculated as the square root of Simpson's diversity index over productive rearrangements. TCRdb provides this immuneACCESS table in a form limited to in-frame rearrangements. Some clones are lacking; in checked studies, under half of them reflect an unresolved V gene, and why the rest are absent is not known. V, J and clone size are those of that table, while D and trimming were read from the DNA. The sample has roughly 180,000 clones on record, more than 65% of them singletons. 15% to 20% of the sample is held by the ten biggest clonotypes.

The CDR3 sequence holds 13 residues, the cysteine and phenylalanine included. The read is trimmed to its CDR3 DNA, 39 bases read in frame from base 1. Cut back by 0 bases and 3 bases, the V and J ends lie 5 bases apart. For CDR1 and CDR2, the germline V gene lists SGHRS and YFSETQ. Participants in the prospective study were enrolled through a virtual design, were aged about 18 to 100 years, and lived in approximately 25 United States geographic areas. In the prospective study, cohorts were assigned on the basis of participant-reported clinical history obtained from a screening survey and a study questionnaire. ImmuneRACE Cohort 3 recovered participants were defined by two consecutive negative NP/OP PCR tests, healthcare professional clearance, or symptom resolution. Each participant in the prospective study had whole blood, serum and a nasopharyngeal or oropharyngeal swab collected by mobile phlebotomists. Over a roughly 2-month period, participants in the prospective study had the option of providing additional blood draws and questionnaires. Prospective study blood samples were shipped either frozen or at room temperature before DNA extraction.

Sequencing input: PBMCs or T cells enriched from blood (not recorded which). The V and J genes are TRBV5-1 and TRBJ2-3; perhaps TRBD2 is the D gene, with 5 bases matching. The TCR was taken from a man in his sixties who had recovered from COVID-19. The DNA sequence is as follows: TGCGCCAGCAGCTTGGCGGGGACAGATACGCAGTATTTT. This is translated as CASSLAGTDTQYF.